The next 9 T cell receptor beta chains were all read from a single sample in a study of T cell responses to AZD1222 COVID-19 vaccine. Only in-frame clones appear in the TCRdb table, and some are missing; sequencing was by immunoSEQ multiplex PCR. The sample includes 200,000 or so clones, about 87% of them seen just once. The sequencing used peripheral blood, collected on day 0 of AZD1222 vaccination. Every receptor here comes from an adult in good health.

This chain connects TRBV5-8 to TRBJ2-7; no definite D call. This CDR3 is built from 10 residues. From germline, CDR1 is SGHTS and CDR2 YDEGEE. Trimming took 8 bases from V and 3 from J, leaving 6 bases between them. CDR3 protein: CARDGYEQYF. In nucleotides, the CDR3 is TGTGCCAGGGACGGCTACGAGCAGTACTTC.

The gene calls are TRBV19 and TRBJ2-3; 11 bases match TRBD2. V was clipped by 7 bases and J by 3 bases; unmatched bases: 12. From germline, CDR1 is LNHDA and CDR2 SQIVND (reference sequence). This CDR3 spans 17 amino acids. This CDR3 is CASTPDHSGRATDTQYF. CDR3 sequence (DNA): TGTGCCAGTACCCCGGACCATAGCGGGAGGGCGACAGATACGCAGTATTTT.

The count of this clone is one. The rearrangement links TRBV9 to TRBJ1-5; 7 nucleotides align to TRBD1. V shed 4 bases, J shed 3 bases, and the junction held 4 bases outside the gene matches. The CDR3 has 14 amino acids. CDR1 and CDR2 from the germline V gene are SGDLS and YYNGEE. For the CDR3, the DNA is TGTGCCAGCAGCCAAACAGGGGCCAATCAGCCCCAGCATTTT. It specifies CASSQTGANQPQHF.

The V call is TRBV28, the J call TRBJ1-5; the D gene is possibly TRBD1 (5 bases). This CDR3 spans 13 amino acids. CDR1 MDHEN and CDR2 SYDVKM come from the germline V gene. V lost 6 bases to trimming and J lost 1 base, with 7 bases between them. The CDR3 here is CASREGSNQPQHF. The CDR3 region has the DNA TGTGCCAGCAGAGAGGGGAGCAATCAGCCCCAGCATTTT.

The CDR3 spells CASTRGRPGNTEAFF. Here the CDR3 DNA reads TGTGCCAGCACCCGAGGGAGGCCTGGGAACACTGAAGCTTTCTTT. The V call is TRBV9, the J call TRBJ1-1; D is undetermined. Germline V gene lookup returns CDR1 SGDLS and CDR2 YYNGEE. The CDR3 consists of 15 residues. With 6 bases removed from V and 1 base from J, the gap between germline ends came to 16 bases.

This clone has more than one count but fewer than ten. The chain uses TRBV7-2 and TRBJ2-3; D is ambiguous. The CDR3 totals 15 residues. CDR1 is SGHTA, CDR2 FQGNSA, per germline. Trimming shortened V by 0 bases and J by 5 bases, and 12 bases separated the two germline ends. The CDR3 spells CASSLAVPRRDTQYF. In DNA, the CDR3 is TGTGCCAGCAGCTTAGCGGTCCCCCGGAGAGATACGCAGTATTTT.

The V and J genes are TRBV11-2 and TRBJ1-3, with 8 bases lining up with TRBD1. V lost 1 base, J lost 2 bases, and 1 base stayed unmatched. The CDR3 length is 15 residues. Per the germline V gene, CDR1 is SGHAT and CDR2 is FQNNGV. The CDR3 bases are TGTGCCAGCAGCTTAGCACAGGGGGCTGGAAACACCATATATTTT. It codes for CASSLAQGAGNTIYF.

The chain joins TRBV7-9 to TRBJ2-7; 10 bases fit TRBD2. The CDR3 has 13 amino acids. V gave up 5 bases and J gave up 6 bases; unmatched junction bases: 4. From germline, CDR1 is SEHNR and CDR2 FQNEAQ (reference sequence). The chain's CDR3 is CASSPSGGAEQYF. CDR3 DNA: TGTGCCAGCAGCCCTAGCGGGGGTGCCGAGCAGTACTTC.

The CDR3 region has the DNA TGTGCCAGCAGTCGTCCCGACAGGTCTGGAAACACCATATATTTT. As protein: CASSRPDRSGNTIYF. V gene TRBV28 combines with J gene TRBJ1-3; possible D gene TRBD1, 6 bases. Trimming removed 5 bases at V and 1 base at J, with 12 bases between. This CDR3 contains 15 residues. CDR1 MDHEN and CDR2 SYDVKM come from the germline V gene.